This TCR beta chain is from a study of blood T cell repertoires in COVID-19. Study as a whole: Italy, Spain and the United States were the sources of the convalescent and acute COVID-19 samples.

The CDR3 is made up of 12 amino acids. V lost 4 bases to trimming and J lost 10 bases, with 8 bases between them. Germline CDR1 and CDR2: SGHVS and FNYEAQ. Assignment of participants to cohorts was predicated upon participant-reported clinical history. Sequencing was performed with immunoSEQ multiplex PCR; in TCRdb, only in-frame clones are kept and a portion is missing. The data show 82,000 or so clones, with around 89% seen just once and 0.9% to 1.5% held by the top ten. This chain joins TRBV7-6 and TRBJ1-6; D is unresolved. The clonotype comes from a woman aged 50 to 60 with acute COVID-19. The source material was PBMCs or T cells enriched from blood (not recorded which). CDR3 amino acids: CASSSYWSPLHF. CDR3 DNA sequence: TGTGCCAGCAGCTCCTACTGGTCACCCCTCCACTTT.